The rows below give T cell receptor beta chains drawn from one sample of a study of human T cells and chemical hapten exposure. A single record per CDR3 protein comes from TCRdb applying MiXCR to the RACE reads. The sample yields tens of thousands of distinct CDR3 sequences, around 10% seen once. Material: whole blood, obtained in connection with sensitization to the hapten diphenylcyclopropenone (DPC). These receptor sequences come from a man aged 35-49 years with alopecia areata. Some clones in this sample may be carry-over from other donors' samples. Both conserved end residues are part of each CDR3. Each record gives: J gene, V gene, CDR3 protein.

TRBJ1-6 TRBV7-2 CASSLVAAELGNSPLHF
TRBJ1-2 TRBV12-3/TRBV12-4 CASSFAGQIGYTF
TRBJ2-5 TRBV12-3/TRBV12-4 CASSLGTGQETQYF
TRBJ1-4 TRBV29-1 CSVLFFREKGEKLFF
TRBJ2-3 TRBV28 CASRGRPASQYF
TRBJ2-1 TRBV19 CASSIGTSGSNEQFF
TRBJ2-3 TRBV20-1 CSAREGRVAADTQYF
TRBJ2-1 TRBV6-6 CASSYHNEQFF
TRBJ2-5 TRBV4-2 CASSPASGYSQETQYF
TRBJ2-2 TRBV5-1 CASSSGQASNTGELFF
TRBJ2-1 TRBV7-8 CASSSSGRANEQFF
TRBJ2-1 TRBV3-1 CASSQDLPGEQFF
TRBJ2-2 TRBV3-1 CASSPYGMRTSGNTGELFF
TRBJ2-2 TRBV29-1 CSVGGRATGELFF
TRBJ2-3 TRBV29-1 CSVPLAGGSTDTQYF
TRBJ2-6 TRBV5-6 CASSLDLAGSYSGANVLTF
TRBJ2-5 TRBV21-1 CASSSMDRVHETQYF
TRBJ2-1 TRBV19 CATREGQSSYNEQFF
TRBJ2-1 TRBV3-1 CASTPGRAGDNEQFF
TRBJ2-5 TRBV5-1 CASSGRDRDETQYF
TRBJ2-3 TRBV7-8 CASSLNPSTDTQYF
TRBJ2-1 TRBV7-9 CARAGLAGADNEQFF
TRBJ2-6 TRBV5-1 CASSLTAGANVLTF
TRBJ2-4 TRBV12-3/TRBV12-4 CASSFGRQGGNIQYF
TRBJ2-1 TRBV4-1 CASSQTSFPSNEQFF
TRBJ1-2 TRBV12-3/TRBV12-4 CASSPGWDYGYTF
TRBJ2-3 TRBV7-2 CASSPGAGDTQYF
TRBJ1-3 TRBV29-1 CSVVGTGGSGNTIYF
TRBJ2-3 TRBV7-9 CASSLARQASDTQYF
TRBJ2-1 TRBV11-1 CASSDGGLAGFNEQFF
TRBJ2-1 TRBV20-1 CSARDLGGNEQFF
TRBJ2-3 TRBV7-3 CASSFRGRDTQYF
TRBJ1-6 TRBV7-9 CASSQGIGSPLHF
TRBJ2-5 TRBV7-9 CASSLGLSEQETQYF
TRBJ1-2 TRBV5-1 CASSLIGDYGYTF
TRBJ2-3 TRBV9 CASSAQTTDTQYF
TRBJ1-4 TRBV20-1 CSARDQGGDEKLFF
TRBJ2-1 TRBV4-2 CASSPRRGHNEQFF
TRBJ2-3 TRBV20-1 CSASSLMLDTQYF
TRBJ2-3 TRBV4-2 CASSQDGQPTDTQYF
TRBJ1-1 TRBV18 CASSLRGTEAFF
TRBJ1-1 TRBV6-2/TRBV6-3 CASSYSIAAGGKAEAFF
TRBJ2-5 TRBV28 CASSHFVALSYQETQYF
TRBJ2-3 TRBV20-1 CSTRTPRESPDTQYF
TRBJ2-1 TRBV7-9 CATSPLSPLDLTDEQFF
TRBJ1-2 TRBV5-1 CASSEDWNYGYTF
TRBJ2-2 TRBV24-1 CATSDPSGSGDGELFF
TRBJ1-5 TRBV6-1 CASSEITGYQPQHF
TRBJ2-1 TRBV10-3 CAISESRDEQFF
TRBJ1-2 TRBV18 CASSPDVSGGHGYTF
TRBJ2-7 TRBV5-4 CASSMDFPRYEQYF
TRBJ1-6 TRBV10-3 CAISEDRGHNSPLHF
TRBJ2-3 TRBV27 CASGRVEGTDTQYF
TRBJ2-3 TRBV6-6 CASSYTAWADTQYF
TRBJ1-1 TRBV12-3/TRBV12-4 CVSTPPGREAFF
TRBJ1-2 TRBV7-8 CASREVGQRNYGYTF
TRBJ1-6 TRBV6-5 CASKPGQSSYNSPLHF
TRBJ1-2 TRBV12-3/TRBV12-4 CASSFSLDNYGYTF
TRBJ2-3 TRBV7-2 CASSLRAGDGGDTQYF
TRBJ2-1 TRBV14 CASSQIEGRYNEQFF